Listed below are T cell receptor beta chains from one sample, sequenced in a study of cytomegalovirus exposure and HLA in healthy donors. Only in-frame clones appear in the TCRdb table, and some are missing; sequencing was by immunoSEQ multiplex PCR. The table lists around 220,000 clones, over 70% of them singletons, with over 12% in the top ten. The sample taken for sequencing was PBMCs. The origin of the receptors is a woman in her 30s in good health and CMV-seropositive. CDR3s include the opening cysteine and the closing phenylalanine or tryptophan. A D gene is named only where the DNA matches it firmly. The size field is filled for only some rows; it gives once, few, many or a size class.

j_call: TRBJ2-1
v_call: TRBV2
d_call: TRBD2
clone_size: NA
cdr3_aa: CASVGEGPLYNEQFF
cdr3_nt: TGTGCCAGCGTCGGGGAGGGTCCCCTCTACAATGAGCAGTTCTTC

j_call: TRBJ2-5
v_call: TRBV27
d_call: NA
clone_size: once
cdr3_aa: CATVPRGAETQYF
cdr3_nt: TGTGCCACCGTTCCTAGGGGGGCCGAGACCCAGTACTTC

j_call: TRBJ2-1
v_call: TRBV10-3
d_call: TRBD1
clone_size: NA
cdr3_aa: CAISASTGTNEQFF
cdr3_nt: TGTGCCATCAGTGCGTCGACAGGGACCAATGAGCAGTTCTTC

j_call: TRBJ1-2
v_call: TRBV6-1
d_call: NA
clone_size: once
cdr3_aa: CASSAGTPYGYTF
cdr3_nt: TGTGCCAGCAGCGCCGGGACTCCATATGGCTACACCTTC

j_call: TRBJ2-7
v_call: TRBV5-1
d_call: NA
clone_size: NA
cdr3_aa: CASSLMGPPSYEQYF
cdr3_nt: TGCGCCAGCAGCTTAATGGGACCCCCGTCCTACGAGCAGTACTTC

j_call: TRBJ2-5
v_call: TRBV9
d_call: TRBD1
clone_size: once
cdr3_aa: CASSGTTGGWETQYF
cdr3_nt: TGTGCCAGCAGCGGAACGACAGGGGGCTGGGAGACCCAGTACTTC

j_call: TRBJ1-1
v_call: TRBV20-1
d_call: NA
clone_size: NA
cdr3_aa: CSVQGGQAFF
cdr3_nt: TGCAGTGTTCAAGGGGGGCAGGCTTTCTTT

j_call: TRBJ1-2
v_call: TRBV7-2
d_call: TRBD1
clone_size: NA
cdr3_aa: CASSGTGGRRDYGYTF
cdr3_nt: TGTGCCAGCAGCGGGACAGGGGGGCGTAGGGACTATGGCTACACCTTC

j_call: TRBJ2-1
v_call: TRBV11-2
d_call: NA
clone_size: NA
cdr3_aa: CASSLRDTSYNEQFF
cdr3_nt: TGTGCCAGCAGCTTACGGGATACCTCCTACAATGAGCAGTTCTTC

j_call: TRBJ2-2
v_call: TRBV5-8
d_call: NA
clone_size: NA
cdr3_aa: CASSLKRTGELFF
cdr3_nt: TGTGCCAGCAGCTTGAAAAGAACCGGGGAGCTGTTTTTT

j_call: TRBJ2-3
v_call: TRBV11-2
d_call: NA
clone_size: NA
cdr3_aa: CASSLNDPESTDTQYF
cdr3_nt: TGTGCCAGCAGCTTAAATGACCCAGAGAGCACAGATACGCAGTATTTT

j_call: TRBJ2-7
v_call: TRBV28
d_call: TRBD2
clone_size: NA
cdr3_aa: CASSLLAGLGNEQYF
cdr3_nt: TGTGCCAGCAGTTTACTAGCGGGCCTCGGGAACGAGCAGTACTTC

j_call: TRBJ2-7
v_call: TRBV5-4
d_call: NA
clone_size: NA
cdr3_aa: CASSLETDSYEQYF
cdr3_nt: TGTGCCAGCAGCTTGGAAACCGATAGCTACGAGCAGTACTTC

j_call: TRBJ1-2
v_call: TRBV7-8
d_call: TRBD1
clone_size: NA
cdr3_aa: CASSLAPGGNYGYTF
cdr3_nt: TGTGCCAGCAGCTTAGCGCCAGGGGGTAACTATGGCTACACCTTC

j_call: TRBJ1-1
v_call: TRBV30
d_call: NA
clone_size: NA
cdr3_aa: CAWRANMNTEAFF
cdr3_nt: TGTGCCTGGAGGGCAAATATGAACACTGAAGCTTTCTTT

j_call: TRBJ2-3
v_call: TRBV19
d_call: NA
clone_size: NA
cdr3_aa: CASSLHLQGPGADTQYF
cdr3_nt: TGTGCCAGTAGCCTTCATCTACAGGGGCCGGGGGCAGATACGCAGTATTTT

j_call: TRBJ1-2
v_call: TRBV14
d_call: TRBD1
clone_size: NA
cdr3_aa: CASSQSSTGYGYTF
cdr3_nt: TGTGCCAGCAGCCAATCTTCGACAGGGTATGGCTACACCTTC

j_call: TRBJ2-7
v_call: TRBV13
d_call: TRBD2
clone_size: NA
cdr3_aa: CASSTTSGRAGGDEQYF
cdr3_nt: TGTGCCAGCAGTACGACTAGCGGGAGGGCCGGTGGGGACGAGCAGTACTTC

j_call: TRBJ1-2
v_call: TRBV7-9
d_call: NA
clone_size: once
cdr3_aa: CASSFQGTYGYTF
cdr3_nt: TGTGCCAGCAGCTTTCAGGGGACCTATGGCTACACCTTC

j_call: TRBJ1-3
v_call: TRBV6-4
d_call: TRBD1
clone_size: NA
cdr3_aa: CASSRTGGYSGNTIYF
cdr3_nt: TGTGCCAGCAGCCGGACAGGGGGCTACTCTGGAAACACCATATATTTT

j_call: TRBJ1-1
v_call: TRBV5-1
d_call: TRBD1
clone_size: NA
cdr3_aa: CASSHTGQGAGSTEAFF
cdr3_nt: TGCGCCAGCAGCCACACCGGACAGGGGGCAGGTAGCACTGAAGCTTTCTTT

j_call: TRBJ2-7
v_call: TRBV4-1
d_call: NA
clone_size: NA
cdr3_aa: CASSQGGGDPSEQYF
cdr3_nt: TGCGCCAGCAGCCAAGGCGGAGGGGACCCCTCTGAGCAGTACTTC

j_call: TRBJ2-2
v_call: TRBV5-1
d_call: TRBD2
clone_size: NA
cdr3_aa: CASRASGDTGELFF
cdr3_nt: TGCGCCAGCAGGGCTAGCGGAGACACCGGGGAGCTGTTTTTT

j_call: TRBJ1-5
v_call: TRBV11-2
d_call: NA
clone_size: few
cdr3_aa: CASSLASYQPQHF
cdr3_nt: TGTGCCAGCAGCTTGGCCAGCTATCAGCCCCAGCATTTT

j_call: TRBJ1-1
v_call: TRBV6-1
d_call: NA
clone_size: NA
cdr3_aa: CASSLGKSDTEAFF
cdr3_nt: TGTGCCAGCAGTTTAGGCAAGTCGGACACTGAAGCTTTCTTT

j_call: TRBJ2-3
v_call: TRBV9
d_call: NA
clone_size: NA
cdr3_aa: CASSPGGHTQYF
cdr3_nt: TGTGCCAGCAGCCCGGGCGGTCATACGCAGTATTTT

j_call: TRBJ2-7
v_call: TRBV29-1
d_call: NA
clone_size: NA
cdr3_aa: CSASYEQYF
cdr3_nt: TGCAGCGCCTCCTACGAGCAGTACTTC

j_call: TRBJ2-3
v_call: TRBV6-5
d_call: NA
clone_size: NA
cdr3_aa: CASSLSSGTDTQYF
cdr3_nt: TGTGCCAGCAGTCTCTCCTCGGGGACAGATACGCAGTATTTT

j_call: TRBJ1-2
v_call: TRBV19
d_call: TRBD1
clone_size: few
cdr3_aa: CASSRGQGALGYTF
cdr3_nt: TGTGCCAGTAGTAGGGGACAGGGGGCGCTTGGCTACACCTTC

j_call: TRBJ2-7
v_call: TRBV2
d_call: NA
clone_size: few
cdr3_aa: CASSEGSSRRNEQYF
cdr3_nt: TGTGCCAGCAGTGAAGGCTCCTCCCGACGAAACGAGCAGTACTTC